The T cell receptor beta chain under discussion was sequenced for a study of shared clonotypes between healthy human individuals. Researchers divided each subset's genomic DNA evenly across several immunoSEQ plates. Assay used: immunoSEQ multiplex PCR; TCRdb lists only in-frame clones, some missing. Of about 470,000 clones in the sample, roughly three quarters were seen once. Germline V gives CDR1 SGHTA, CDR2 FQGNSA. This CDR3 has 17 amino acids. With 5 bases clipped from V and 1 base from J, the junction kept 6 bases outside the gene matches. The donors, healthy adults who were HIV-negative, had experienced no recent acute infections or vaccinations. Genomic DNA for unsorted samples was obtained from about 90 million PBMCs.

The specimen was PBMCs. The TCR was taken from a woman aged 40 to 49 in good health. Some clones in this sample may be carry-over from other donors' samples. The chain joins TRBV7-2 to TRBJ2-7; 15 nucleotides match TRBD2. In DNA form, the CDR3 reads TGTGCCAGCAGCCCTCCCGGACTAGCGGGAGGGTCCTACGAGCAGTACTTC. This translates into CASSPPGLAGGSYEQYF.